The rows below give T cell receptor beta chains drawn from one sample of a study of CD4 T cells in relation to SARS-CoV-2 and coronaviruses. Assay: immunoSEQ multiplex PCR; the TCRdb copy retains only in-frame clones and omits some. The table has roughly 30,000 clones, 74% seen once. Their antigen targets remain unknown. Sequencing was carried out using CD4+ T cells from PBMCs, cultured in vitro. These receptors all come from a human donor in good health. Both conserved end residues are part of each CDR3. D genes are given only for firm matches. Some rows have no size entry. The others give once, few or many, or a class for an expanded clone.

V gene: TRBV5-1; clone size: -; J gene: TRBJ2-7; CDR3 length: 18; D gene: TRBD1; CDR3 DNA: TGCGCCAGCAGAGATTCCGGACAGGGCCCATTCCACCACTACGAGCAGTACTTC; CDR3 protein: CASRDSGQGPFHHYEQYF
V gene: TRBV10-3; clone size: -; J gene: TRBJ2-7; CDR3 length: 17; D gene: TRBD2; CDR3 DNA: TGTGCCATCAGTGAGTCGTTGGTTGGGACTAGCGCCTACGAGCAGTACTTC; CDR3 protein: CAISESLVGTSAYEQYF
V gene: TRBV19; clone size: -; J gene: TRBJ2-1; CDR3 length: 15; D gene: -; CDR3 DNA: TGTGCCAGTAGTATCTGGAGAGACTCCTACAATGAGCAGTTCTTC; CDR3 protein: CASSIWRDSYNEQFF
V gene: TRBV5-1; clone size: -; J gene: TRBJ2-7; CDR3 length: 18; D gene: -; CDR3 DNA: TGCGCCAGCAGCTTCTCCTCCCGGCGGGGGCCGGGGGCGGACGAGCAGTACTTC; CDR3 protein: CASSFSSRRGPGADEQYF
V gene: TRBV2; clone size: -; J gene: TRBJ1-3; CDR3 length: 16; D gene: -; CDR3 DNA: TGTGCCAGCAGGTTTCGCGTCAGTCGGTCTGGAAACACCATATATTTT; CDR3 protein: CASRFRVSRSGNTIYF
V gene: TRBV7-2; clone size: -; J gene: TRBJ2-3; CDR3 length: 16; D gene: TRBD2; CDR3 DNA: TGTGCCAGCAGCTTAAGACTAGCGGGAGCCCCAGATACGCAGTATTTT; CDR3 protein: CASSLRLAGAPDTQYF
V gene: TRBV5-6; clone size: few; J gene: TRBJ1-2; CDR3 length: 11; D gene: -; CDR3 DNA: TGTGCCAGCAGCTTGACAGGCCTCTACACCTTC; CDR3 protein: CASSLTGLYTF
V gene: TRBV6-5; clone size: few; J gene: TRBJ1-1; CDR3 length: 14; D gene: TRBD1; CDR3 DNA: TGTGCCAGCAGTTTACAGGGGCGGAACACTGAAGCTTTCTTT; CDR3 protein: CASSLQGRNTEAFF
V gene: TRBV5-1; clone size: few; J gene: TRBJ2-7; CDR3 length: 15; D gene: TRBD1; CDR3 DNA: TGCGCCAGCAGCTCCTGGGGACAGGGGACCTACGAGCAGTACTTC; CDR3 protein: CASSSWGQGTYEQYF
V gene: TRBV6-2/TRBV6-3; clone size: -; J gene: TRBJ1-1; CDR3 length: 17; D gene: -; CDR3 DNA: TGTGCCAGCAGTTACCCGCTGTGGGGGGCTGGGAACACTGAAGCTTTCTTT; CDR3 protein: CASSYPLWGAGNTEAFF